The sequence of this TCR beta chain was determined in a study of monozygotic twins with inflammatory bowel disease. Staff drew an approximately 2.5 ml blood sample from each donor. Overall study findings and caveats: TCRbeta inverse Simpson diversity was decreased in IBD patients versus healthy co-twins.

In regard to this clonotype: Its antigen remains unknown.

Eight separate reactions for every sample produced the cDNA. TCRdb re-analyzed the 5' RACE reads; it lists each CDR3 protein once, without DNA. This table lists over 35,000 distinct CDR3 sequences. CDR1 and CDR2 (germline): DFQATT, SNEGSKA (reference sequence). This CDR3 has 13 residues. This TCR was sampled from a human donor with ulcerative colitis or Crohn's disease, or a healthy co-twin of an affected twin (not recorded which). The sample comprised blood. The chain uses TRBV20-1 and TRBJ2-3; TCRdb names TRBD2, which stays unverified in the absence of DNA. This chain's CDR3 is CSARVLAVGTQYF.